This entry lists 30 T cell receptor beta chains sequenced from one sample in a study of human T cells and chemical hapten exposure. The time point: patch test 1, 2 weeks after DPC sensitization. Stated treatment: therapeutic diphenylcyclopropenone sensitization with weekly scalp DPC. TCRdb itself ran the RACE reads through MiXCR, one entry per CDR3 protein. This table has approximately 71,000 distinct CDR3 sequences, 9.8% appearing once. Sequencing used whole blood, obtained in connection with sensitization to the hapten diphenylcyclopropenone (DPC). The receptors originated from a woman between 35 and 50 years old with alopecia areata. Some clones in this sample may be carry-over from other donors' samples.

This clonotype was observed many times. The genes are TRBV24-1 and TRBJ2-2; unclear D gene. Trimming removed 4 bases at V and 3 bases at J, with 2 bases between. The CDR3 has 12 amino acids. Per the germline V gene, CDR1 is KGHDR and CDR2 is SFDVKD. The CDR3 DNA sequence: TGTGCCACCAGTGAGGACACCGGGGAGCTGTTTTTT. As protein: CATSEDTGELFF.

The chain couples TRBV20-1 to TRBJ1-1; D not certain. V shed 2 bases and J shed 8 bases, with 15 bases lying between them. Germline V gives CDR1 DFQATT, CDR2 SNEGSKA (reference sequence). There are 13 residues in the CDR3. CDR3 region: CSARSLDAEEAFF. The DNA of the CDR3 is TGCAGTGCTAGAAGTTTGGATGCCGAAGAAGCTTTCTTT.

This clonotype was seen a few times. The chain is built from TRBV15 and TRBJ2-5; no definite D call. Germline assignment: CDR1 LNHNV and CDR2 YYDKDF (reference sequence). Trimming removed 1 base at V and 4 bases at J, with 7 bases between. The CDR3 is made up of 13 amino acids. The CDR3, as DNA: TGTGCCACCAGCAGAGGCAGACGAGAGACCCAGTACTTC. The encoded protein is CATSRGRRETQYF.

The sample holds many counts of this clonotype. This chain connects TRBV18 to TRBJ1-3, with 10 bases identical to TRBD1. The length of the CDR3 is 17 residues. V lost 4 bases, J lost 2 bases, and 8 bases stayed unmatched. Germline CDR1 KGHSH, CDR2 LQKENI. CDR3 amino acids: CASSRERTGGTGNTIYF. DNA of the CDR3: TGTGCCAGCTCACGGGAAAGGACAGGGGGAACTGGAAACACCATATATTTT.

There are many counts of this clonotype. The chain joins TRBV30 to TRBJ1-1, with TRBD1 identical over 8 bases. The length of the CDR3 is 13 residues. Germline loops: CDR1 GTSNPN, CDR2 SVGIG (reference sequence). Trimming removed 5 bases from V and 2 bases from J; junction bases left unmatched: 4. CDR3 region: CAWGPGGNTEAFF. DNA for the CDR3: TGTGCCTGGGGACCAGGGGGCAACACTGAAGCTTTCTTT.

The chain couples TRBV4-1 to TRBJ2-2; D unclear. The germline gives CDR1 MGHRA, CDR2 YSYEKL. Trimming stripped 0 bases from V and 8 bases from J, with 4 bases between. The CDR3 has 12 amino acids. CDR3 nucleotides: TGCGCCAGCAGCCAAGATGTGGGGGAGCTGTTTTTT. It encodes CASSQDVGELFF.

This clonotype was recorded at least ten times. V and J are TRBV7-2 and TRBJ2-1, with D possibly TRBD2 on 5 matching bases. Germline V CDR1 and CDR2: SGHTA, FQGNSA. CDR3 size: 14 residues. Trimming took 5 bases from V and 5 from J, leaving 13 bases between them. The CDR3 nucleotides read TGTGCCAGCAGCGCAGCCGGGATAAACAATGAGCAGTTCTTC. Its protein product is CASSAAGINNEQFF.

This clonotype came up a few times. The rearrangement joins TRBV4-1 to TRBJ2-1, with 9 bases identical to TRBD1. The V gene's germline CDR1 is MGHRA and CDR2 YSYEKL. The CDR3 contains 15 residues. The J segment lost 5 bases and the V segment lost 6 bases, leaving 8 bases of the junction unmatched. The CDR3 reads CASRPRQGDNNEQFF. As DNA, the CDR3 is TGCGCCAGCAGGCCAAGACAGGGGGATAACAATGAGCAGTTCTTC.

Note on this clonotype: One base away lies a much larger clone, so this may be a sequencing read error. CDR3 amino acids: CASSEEQGEAGELFF. For the CDR3, the DNA is TGCGCCAGCAGTGAAGAACAGGGGGAGGCCGGGGAGCTGTTTTTT. This chain uses TRBV10-1 with TRBJ2-2, with TRBD1 identical over 8 bases. Per germline, CDR1 WNHNN and CDR2 SYGVQD (reference sequence). This CDR3 region has 15 residues. V lost 3 bases to trimming and J lost 6 bases; unmatched junction nucleotides: 6.

The chain has TRBV7-2 and TRBJ1-4, with no clear D. CDR1 is SGHTA, CDR2 FQGNSA, per germline. V was trimmed by 2 bases and J by 5 bases, leaving 12 bases between them. The CDR3 runs to 15 residues. CDR3 amino acids: CASSLRTTNNEKLFF. Here the CDR3 DNA reads TGTGCCAGCAGCTTACGGACGACGAACAATGAAAAACTGTTTTTT.

This clonotype was seen at least ten times. The rearrangement joins TRBV5-6 to TRBJ1-1, with TRBD1 identical over 7 bases. There are 16 residues in the CDR3. CDR1 and CDR2 from the germline V gene are SGHDT and YYEEEE. With V trimmed by 4 bases and J by 3 bases, 12 bases remained unmatched. The CDR3 nucleotides read TGTGCCAGCAGCCCGGACAGGCCCTCCTTTGACACTGAAGCTTTCTTT. As protein: CASSPDRPSFDTEAFF.

The rearrangement links TRBV30 to TRBJ2-7; D is perhaps TRBD1 (6 bases). Germline V gives CDR1 GTSNPN, CDR2 SVGIG (reference sequence). The ends were cut back, 3 bases at V and 3 bases at J, with 15 bases in the middle. The CDR3 has 14 residues. CDR3 amino acids: CAWSLWGPNYEQYF. CDR3 sequence (DNA): TGTGCCTGGAGCCTATGGGGGCCAAACTACGAGCAGTACTTC.

In this sample, this clonotype turned up many times. This chain links TRBV11-2 with TRBJ2-1; D call uncertain. The CDR3 has 15 residues. Germline assignment: CDR1 SGHAT and CDR2 FQNNGV. Trimming left V 0 bases short and J 5 bases short, with 11 bases between. The CDR3 DNA is TGTGCCAGCAGCTTAGACCCCGCCAAGAACAATGAGCAGTTCTTC. It encodes CASSLDPAKNNEQFF. The full variable domain, in which reference TRBV11-2 and TRBJ2-1 provide the parts outside the CDR3, is EAGVAQSPRYKIIEKRQSVAFWCNPISGHATLYWYQQILGQGPKLLIQFQNNGVVDDSQLPKDRFSAERLKGVDSTLKIQPAKLEDSAVYLCASSLDPAKNNEQFFGPGTRLTVL.

This clonotype was observed a few times. The genes are TRBV10-3 and TRBJ2-1; 7 nucleotides match TRBD2. CDR3 length equals 14 residues. Trimming at V came to 4 bases and at J to 4 bases, leaving 4 bases not matched to a gene. CDR1 ENHRY and CDR2 SYGVKD come from the germline V gene. CDR3 amino acids: CAISGEGIYNEQFF. CDR3 nucleotides: TGTGCCATCAGTGGGGAGGGGATTTACAATGAGCAGTTCTTC.

This clonotype was recorded many times. The chain employs TRBV12-5 and TRBJ2-2, with 7 bases matching TRBD1. J lost 5 bases, V lost 6 bases, and 12 bases had no gene match. From germline, CDR1 is LGHNT and CDR2 FRNRAP. The CDR3 loop spans 16 amino acids. CDR3: CASGPGKGARTGELFF. The CDR3 region has the DNA TGTGCTAGTGGGCCGGGGAAGGGGGCCCGGACCGGGGAGCTGTTTTTT.

This clonotype has ten or more counts. This chain joins TRBV5-1 and TRBJ2-1, with D tentatively TRBD1 or TRBD2 (5 bases each). CDR3 length: 15 amino acids. Deletions cut 3 bases from V and 4 bases from J, with 14 bases between. Germline CDR1 SGHRS, CDR2 YFSETQ. For the CDR3, the DNA is TGCGCCAGCAGCTGGTCGGGACGGAGATACAATGAGCAGTTCTTC. This translates into CASSWSGRRYNEQFF.

This clonotype was observed a handful of times. The chain uses TRBV7-6 and TRBJ2-7; D is unclear. Germline V CDR1 and CDR2: SGHVS, FNYEAQ. The CDR3 sequence is 16 residues long. V lost 1 base and J 0 bases, leaving 13 bases between the germline ends. CDR3 protein: CASSLEAQRSSYEQYF. The CDR3 coding sequence is TGTGCCAGCAGCTTAGAGGCACAGAGGAGCTCCTACGAGCAGTACTTC.

This chain joins TRBV28 and TRBJ2-5; 13 bases match TRBD2. The germline V gene encodes CDR1 MDHEN and CDR2 SYDVKM. The CDR3 has 15 amino acids. V was pared by 4 bases and J by 4 bases, with 3 bases of the junction left unmatched. The CDR3 region is CASSSLAGGIETQYF. The CDR3 DNA sequence: TGTGCCAGCAGTTCACTAGCGGGGGGGATAGAGACCCAGTACTTC.

In this sample, this clonotype turned up many times. The rearrangement links TRBV4-2 to TRBJ2-5; TRBD2 aligns across 8 bases. The germline V gene encodes CDR1 LGHNA and CDR2 YNFKEQ. The CDR3 length is 17 residues. J was trimmed by 4 bases and V by 0 bases; bases with no gene match: 10. The CDR3 here is CASSQDFQRGKRETQYF. The DNA for the CDR3 is TGTGCCAGCAGCCAAGATTTCCAGCGGGGGAAAAGAGAGACCCAGTACTTC.

This clonotype was observed at least ten times. This rearrangement joins TRBV5-5 to TRBJ2-7; D is perhaps TRBD1 (6 bases). Per germline, CDR1 SGHKS and CDR2 YYEKEE (reference sequence). This CDR3 is built from 14 residues. Trimming pared 3 bases from V and 2 bases from J, leaving 12 bases between. CDR3 loop: CASSSYRDAYEQYF. The DNA for the CDR3 is TGTGCCAGCAGCTCGTACAGGGATGCCTACGAGCAGTACTTC.

This clonotype has more than one count but fewer than ten. The chain is built from TRBV6-5 and TRBJ2-1, with TRBD2 matching over 10 bases. The trim removed 2 bases at V and 3 bases at J, leaving 4 bases unmatched. From germline, CDR1 is MNHEY and CDR2 SVGAGI. The CDR3 runs to 16 residues. In DNA form, the CDR3 reads TGTGCCAGCAGTTACAGCAGCGGGGGGGGCTACAATGAGCAGTTCTTC. It yields the protein CASSYSSGGGYNEQFF.

This clonotype was observed many times. The chain recombines TRBV6-2 or TRBV6-3 with TRBJ2-7; 10 positions agree with TRBD1. CDR3 length: 14 amino acids. Germline lookup yields CDR1 MNHEY and CDR2 SVGEGT. Trimming at V came to 6 bases and at J to 2 bases, leaving 4 bases not matched to a gene. The DNA for the CDR3 is TGTGCCAGCAGCCGGGACAGGGGAACCTACGAGCAGTACTTC. This gives the protein CASSRDRGTYEQYF.

This clonotype was recorded many times. The J gene is TRBJ2-3, the V gene TRBV19; no reliable D call. The germline CDR1 and CDR2 sequences are LNHDA and SQIVND (reference sequence). The CDR3 runs to 11 residues. Trimming stripped 8 bases from V and 1 base from J, with 4 bases between. Here the CDR3 DNA reads TGTGCCAGTGAGGGCACAGATACGCAGTATTTT. Translation gives CASEGTDTQYF.

This clonotype has at least ten counts. The chain carries TRBV11-2 and TRBJ2-2; D unresolved. Per the germline V gene, CDR1 is SGHAT and CDR2 is FQNNGV. The CDR3 runs to 17 residues. V lost 3 bases and J 5 bases, leaving 19 bases between the germline ends. The CDR3 DNA sequence: TGTGCCAGCAGCTTCTGGGGTATAGGGCGTCGGACCGGGGAGCTGTTTTTT. Its translation is CASSFWGIGRRTGELFF.

This clonotype was seen ten or more times. The chain carries TRBV11-2 and TRBJ1-1, with TRBD1 as a possible D gene (5 bases). The ends were cut back, 3 bases at V and 1 base at J, with 9 bases in the middle. Germline V CDR1 and CDR2: SGHAT, FQNNGV. CDR3 length equals 14 residues. The CDR3 loop is CASSLGRGNTEAFF. The CDR3 coding sequence is TGTGCCAGCAGCTTGGGACGGGGGAACACTGAAGCTTTCTTT.

The chain uses TRBV13 and TRBJ1-6; TRBD1 matches at 8 bases. This CDR3 region has 14 residues. The germline V gene encodes CDR1 PRHDT and CDR2 FYEKMQ (reference sequence). The V gene end was trimmed by 1 base and the J gene end by 10 bases; junction bases not matched to a gene: 3. CDR3 protein: CASSLARGQSPLHF. CDR3 coding DNA: TGTGCCAGCAGCTTAGCCAGGGGGCAATCACCCCTCCACTTT.

This clonotype occurred many times. The rearrangement uses TRBV6-5 and TRBJ2-5; D unclear. With 10 bases removed from V and 7 bases from J, the gap between germline ends came to 22 bases. Germline CDR1 is MNHEY and CDR2 is SVGAGI. The CDR3 has 14 residues. CDR3 DNA sequence: TGTGCCACTCAGCTGAGCCGGCCGGGTGGGACCCAGTACTTC. It translates to CATQLSRPGGTQYF.

This clonotype occurred a few times. V is TRBV6-5 and J is TRBJ2-3; D gene uncertain. The CDR3 is 14 residues long. CDR1 and CDR2 from the germline V gene are MNHEY and SVGAGI. V was trimmed by 7 bases and J by 4 bases, leaving 15 bases between them. The CDR3 reads CASISRFGADTQYF. CDR3 sequence (DNA): TGTGCCAGCATCTCCCGATTTGGGGCAGATACGCAGTATTTT.

The sample holds a few counts of this clonotype. This chain joins TRBV20-1 and TRBJ2-1; D gene uncertain. This CDR3 has 16 residues. Germline V gene sequence: CDR1 DFQATT, CDR2 SNEGSKA (reference sequence). V was cut by 0 bases and J by 0 bases, with 12 bases left in between. CDR3 loop: CSARDRALISYNEQFF. CDR3 nucleotide sequence: TGCAGTGCTAGAGATCGCGCCCTTATCTCCTACAATGAGCAGTTCTTC.

This clonotype has only a few counts. The chain carries TRBV20-1 and TRBJ1-6; D might be TRBD1 (6 bases). The V end was cut by 5 bases, the J end by 7 bases, with 12 bases between. This CDR3 is built from 13 residues. CDR1 and CDR2 (germline): DFQATT, SNEGSKA (reference sequence). CDR3 residues: CSAEGTPNSPLHF. The CDR3 nucleotides read TGCAGTGCTGAGGGGACACCGAATTCACCCCTCCACTTT.